This T cell receptor (beta chain) appears in the sequencing data of a study of CXCR3-negative and CXCR3-positive naive CD8 T cells (dated by TCRdb to the late 2010s). For the study in its entirety: In total, 130 million to 150 million TRB reads were obtained, or roughly 1.5 +/- 0.3 million reads per library. Data from about 10 donors, pooled across two independent experiments, went into the diversity and physicochemical repertoire analyses. The TRBV-TRBJ cluster analysis covered naive subsets from 5 donors and memory cells from 3 donors. The paper as a whole reports these results and caveats: Naive CXCR3-negative and CXCR3-positive cells from the same donor showed similar TRBV-TRBJ usage, whereas memory cells showed distinct patterns. Compared with CXCR3-negative naive cells, CXCR3-positive naive cells had TRB CDR3s with higher hydrophobicity (lower Kidera factor 4), lower energy, and higher strength and volume indices. Repertoire diversity was comparably high in both naive subsets but much lower in memory CD8+ T cells. Freshly isolated PBMCs were used for most assays because CXCR3 expression went down partially after cryopreservation. Because surface CD5, which is linked to self-reactivity in mice, was comparable between the naive subsets, TCR interaction strength was also inferred from TRB CDR3 physicochemical properties.

The cysteine opens and the phenylalanine closes a CDR3 of 14 amino acids. DNA was not recorded. Sequences SQVTM (CDR1) and ANQGSEA (CDR2) are obtained from the germline V gene. The sequencer listed for this sample is NextSeq 550. The Human TCR Profiling Kit (MiLaboratory) was used to prepare UMI-labeled 5' RACE TRB cDNA libraries. cDNA synthesis used the entire amount of extracted RNA, and PCR amplification then used the entire amount of cDNA produced. The libraries were made side by side, with each library going through the same number of PCR cycles. Turning to the authors' computational methods: With a minimum of two reads required per UMI, MIGEC and MiXCR pulled out about 49,000 +/- 11,000 unique UMI-labeled TRB cDNA molecules from each library. Each library averaged roughly 40,000 +/- 10,000 functional in-frame TRB CDR3 nucleotide clonotypes without stop codons. After downsampling to 5000 UMI-labeled TRB molecules per sample, diversity metrics, including normalized Shannon-Wiener and Chao1, were computed in VDJtools. VDJtools was used to calculate clonotype-size-weighted physicochemical properties of the central five CDR3 residues, namely interaction energy, strength, volume and Kidera factor 4. The reads were reprocessed in TCRdb, with one entry per CDR3 protein sequence and no accompanying DNA. TCRdb assigned the V and J calls; the authors' analysis was not used. The table of this sample itemizes roughly 100,000 distinct CDR3 sequences. 0.9% to 1.2% of the sample is taken by the ten largest.

For every CD8+ T cell subset, about 300,000 cells were flow-sorted straight into RLT lysis buffer, and each subset was sorted in triplicate. To keep memory contaminants out, a stringent definition of naive CD8+ T cells was applied: CD45RO-CCR7+CD27+CD95-. Peripheral blood mononuclear cells were isolated from buffy coats using standard density gradient centrifugation. Naive CXCR3-negative and CXCR3-positive CD8+ T cells were flow-sorted on a FACSAria III. Total RNA was extracted from sorted cells using an RNeasy Mini Kit. On this clonotype itself: No antigen is known for it.

The receptor chain draws on TRBV29-1 and TRBJ2-7; the D gene TCRdb calls, TRBD1, cannot be checked with no DNA. The receptor was isolated from a human donor in good health. Some clones in this sample may be carry-over from other donors' samples. The sequenced material came from naive CXCR3- CD8+ T cells from blood. The cell subset or site label, read with the paper, signifies: CD45RO-CCR7+CD27+CD95- naive CD8+ T cells lacking CXCR3 (TNR3-). The CDR3 is CSVVHGDSYYEQYF.